One and the same sample provided the 8 T cell receptor beta chains below, sequenced in a study of vaccination and CD4 T cells after COVID-19. Treatment here: roughly 10-day PBMC culture with coronavirus spike peptide pools or control peptides (ViraFEST assay). No antigen has been assigned to these receptors. The Oncomine TCR Beta short-read assay sequenced DNA from cultured CD4+ T cells. Via MiXCR, TCRdb re-called the PCR reads, giving one row per CDR3 protein. The table records some 11,000 distinct CDR3 sequences, 60% of them present only once. The specimen comprised CD4+ T cells from blood, cultured in vitro, sampled before SARS-CoV-2 vaccination. The receptors come from a human donor who had recovered from COVID-19.

The chain links TRBV20-1 to TRBJ1-5; D gene uncertain. The CDR3 consists of 12 residues. V lost 5 bases to trimming and J lost 6 bases, with 11 bases between them. Germline V gene data show CDR1 as DFQATT and CDR2 as SNEGSKA (reference sequence). CDR3 residues: CSAAESRQPQHF. Here the CDR3 DNA reads TGCAGTGCTGCCGAATCGCGTCAGCCCCAGCATTTT.

This clonotype turned up a few times. Here the CDR3 DNA reads TGTGCCAGCAGCTTAGTGCTAACCGCTGAAGCTTTCTTT. It is translated as CASSLVLTAEAFF. The gene calls are TRBV7-6 and TRBJ1-1; D is unresolved. The V end lost 1 base, the J end lost 6 bases, and 9 bases lay between the germline ends. This CDR3 spans 13 amino acids. Germline CDR1 is SGHVS and CDR2 is FNYEAQ.

This sequence joins TRBV6-5 and TRBJ1-1; possible D gene TRBD1, 6 bases. V was cut by 0 bases and J by 4 bases, with 9 bases left in between. The CDR3 runs to 14 residues. CDR1 is MNHEY, CDR2 SVGAGI, per germline. Written as DNA, the CDR3 is TGTGCCAGCAGTTACTCCGGGGGCCCCACTGAAGCTTTCTTT. Its protein is CASSYSGGPTEAFF.

J is TRBJ1-1 and V is TRBV11-3, with D perhaps TRBD1 (5 bases). The V and J ends lost 5 bases and 1 base respectively, with 17 bases between them. There are 16 residues in the CDR3. Germline assignment: CDR1 SGHNT and CDR2 YENEEA. The CDR3 spells CASSPSRRGENTEAFF. For the CDR3, the DNA is TGTGCCAGCAGCCCAAGTAGGAGGGGCGAGAACACTGAAGCTTTCTTT.

The chain uses TRBV20-1 and TRBJ2-2, with 11 bases matching TRBD2. There are 18 residues in the CDR3. Germline CDR1 is DFQATT and CDR2 is SNEGSKA (reference sequence). J was trimmed by 6 bases and V by 3 bases; bases with no gene match: 15. CDR3 DNA: TGCAGTGCTAGTCACCCCTTTAGCGGGGGGGCGGTGTCCGGGGAGCTGTTTTTT. As protein: CSASHPFSGGAVSGELFF.

This sequence joins TRBV7-2 and TRBJ2-2; D perhaps matches TRBD1 (5 bases). The CDR3 totals 14 residues. Germline loops: CDR1 SGHTA, CDR2 FQGNSA. Deletions cut 6 bases from V and 5 bases from J, with 13 bases between. DNA of the CDR3: TGTGCCAGCAGACCCGCGCAGGGAACCGGGGAGCTGTTTTTT. It translates to CASRPAQGTGELFF.

V and J are TRBV28 and TRBJ1-6, with D perhaps TRBD1 (5 bases). CDR1 is MDHEN, CDR2 SYDVKM, per germline. The CDR3 length is 15 residues. Trimming removed 7 bases at V and 14 bases at J, with 24 bases between. The CDR3 spells CASTFGGGLVVSLHF. Here the CDR3 DNA reads TGTGCCAGCACTTTTGGTGGGGGGTTGGTTGTGTCCCTCCACTTT.

This chain links TRBV20-1 with TRBJ2-7; D not certain. This CDR3 spans 13 amino acids. CDR1 is DFQATT and CDR2 is SNEGSKA in the germline V gene (reference sequence). Trimming removed 1 base from V and 0 bases from J, with 7 bases in between. This chain's CDR3 is CSARGQNSYEQYF. Here the CDR3 DNA reads TGCAGTGCTAGAGGCCAGAACTCCTACGAGCAGTACTTC.